This T cell receptor beta chain was recovered during a study of T-cell memory formation after mild COVID-19. Findings and caveats of the study: CD4+ contracting clones were mainly CM and EM; CD8+ ones, EMRA.

This clonotype was observed a few times. The target antigen is unknown. Germline V lookup: CDR1 MNHNS, CDR2 SASEGT. The CDR3 sequence is 14 residues long. V was cut by 6 bases and J by 4 bases, with 15 bases left in between. TCRdb ran MiXCR on the 5' RACE reads and lists one entry per CDR3 protein. The sample has about 160,000 distinct CDR3 sequences, roughly 28% seen once. The specimen was PBMCs or a T cell subset sorted from them (not recorded which). This TCR came from an adult woman who had mild COVID-19 (a few samples of this study predate the infection). Cell type and time point are not known. This chain uses TRBV6-1 with TRBJ1-2, with TRBD1 as a possible D gene (6 bases). The CDR3 DNA sequence: TGTGCCAGCAGCCTAACAGGGCGCTTCTATGGCTACACCTTC. Its protein is CASSLTGRFYGYTF.